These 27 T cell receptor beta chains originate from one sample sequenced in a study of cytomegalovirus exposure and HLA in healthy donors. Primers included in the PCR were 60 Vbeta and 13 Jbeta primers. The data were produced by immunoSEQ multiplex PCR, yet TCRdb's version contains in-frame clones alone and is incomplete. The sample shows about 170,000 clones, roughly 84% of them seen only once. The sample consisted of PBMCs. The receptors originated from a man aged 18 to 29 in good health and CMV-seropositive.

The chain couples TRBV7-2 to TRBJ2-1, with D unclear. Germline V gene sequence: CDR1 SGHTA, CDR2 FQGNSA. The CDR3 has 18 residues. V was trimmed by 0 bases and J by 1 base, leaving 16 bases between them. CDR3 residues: CASSLAPSRLRSYNEQFF. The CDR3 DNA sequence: TGTGCCAGCAGCTTAGCCCCATCGAGACTGCGGTCCTACAATGAGCAGTTCTTC.

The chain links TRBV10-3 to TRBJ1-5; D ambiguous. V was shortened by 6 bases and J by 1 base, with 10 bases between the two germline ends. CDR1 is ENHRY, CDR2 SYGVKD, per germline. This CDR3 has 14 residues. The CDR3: CAISGVGSNQPQHF. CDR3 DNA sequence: TGTGCCATCAGCGGGGTGGGGAGCAATCAGCCCCAGCATTTT.

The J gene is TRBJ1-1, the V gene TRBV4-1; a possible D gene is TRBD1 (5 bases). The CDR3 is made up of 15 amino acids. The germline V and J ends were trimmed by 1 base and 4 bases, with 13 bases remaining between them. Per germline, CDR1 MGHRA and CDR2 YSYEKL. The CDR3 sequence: CASSQGLIQGTEAFF. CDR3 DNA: TGCGCCAGCAGCCAAGGACTCATCCAGGGCACTGAAGCTTTCTTT.

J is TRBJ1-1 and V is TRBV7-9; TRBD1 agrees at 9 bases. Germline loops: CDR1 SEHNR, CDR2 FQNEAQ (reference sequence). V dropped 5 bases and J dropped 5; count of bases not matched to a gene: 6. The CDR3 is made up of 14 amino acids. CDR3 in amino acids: CASSQGTGWTEAFF. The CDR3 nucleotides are TGTGCCAGCAGCCAGGGGACAGGGTGGACTGAAGCTTTCTTT.

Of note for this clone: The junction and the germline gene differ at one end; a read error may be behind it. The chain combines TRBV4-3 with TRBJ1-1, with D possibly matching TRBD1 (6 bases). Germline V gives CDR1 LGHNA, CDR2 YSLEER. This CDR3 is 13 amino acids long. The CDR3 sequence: CASNQGGGTEAFF. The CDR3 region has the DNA TGCGCCAGCAACCAAGGGGGGGGCACTGAAGCTTTCTTT.

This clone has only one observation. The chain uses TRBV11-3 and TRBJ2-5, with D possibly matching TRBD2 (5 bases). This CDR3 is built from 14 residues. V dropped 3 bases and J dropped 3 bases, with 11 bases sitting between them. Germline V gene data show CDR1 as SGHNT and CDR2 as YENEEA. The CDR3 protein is CASSFVANEETQYF. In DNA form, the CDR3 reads TGTGCCAGCAGCTTCGTAGCGAATGAAGAGACCCAGTACTTC.

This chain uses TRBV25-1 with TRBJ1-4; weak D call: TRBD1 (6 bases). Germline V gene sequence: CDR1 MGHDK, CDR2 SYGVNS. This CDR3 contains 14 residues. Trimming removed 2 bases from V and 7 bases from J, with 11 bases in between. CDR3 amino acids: CASSETGPSEKLFF. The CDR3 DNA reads TGTGCCAGCAGTGAAACAGGGCCCAGTGAAAAACTGTTTTTT.

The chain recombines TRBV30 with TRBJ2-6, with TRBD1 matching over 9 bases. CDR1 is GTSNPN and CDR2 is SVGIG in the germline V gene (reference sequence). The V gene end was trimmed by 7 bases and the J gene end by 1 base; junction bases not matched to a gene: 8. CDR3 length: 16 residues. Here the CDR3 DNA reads TGTGCCTACCGAGGGACAGGGTCTTCTGGGGCCAACGTCCTGACTTTC. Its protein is CAYRGTGSSGANVLTF.

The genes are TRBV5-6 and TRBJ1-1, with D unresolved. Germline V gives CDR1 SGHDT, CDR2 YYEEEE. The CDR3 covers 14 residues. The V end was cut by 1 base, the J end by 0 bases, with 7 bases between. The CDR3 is CASSLFVMNTEAFF. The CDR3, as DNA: TGTGCCAGCAGCTTGTTTGTAATGAACACTGAAGCTTTCTTT.

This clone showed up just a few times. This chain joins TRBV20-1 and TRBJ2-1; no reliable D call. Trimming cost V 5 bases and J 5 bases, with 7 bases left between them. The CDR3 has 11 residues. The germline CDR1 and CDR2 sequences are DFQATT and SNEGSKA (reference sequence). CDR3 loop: CSAGTHNEQFF. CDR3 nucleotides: TGCAGTGCTGGCACGCACAATGAGCAGTTCTTC.

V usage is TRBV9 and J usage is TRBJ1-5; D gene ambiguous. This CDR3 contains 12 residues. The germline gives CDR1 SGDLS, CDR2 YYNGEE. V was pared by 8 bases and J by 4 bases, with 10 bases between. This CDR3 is CARGRLNQPQHF. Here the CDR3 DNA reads TGTGCCAGGGGCAGGTTGAATCAGCCCCAGCATTTT. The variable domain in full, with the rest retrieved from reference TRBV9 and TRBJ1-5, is DSGVTQTPKHLITATGQRVTLRCSPRSGDLSVYWYQQSLDQGLQFLIQYYNGEERAKGNILERFSAQQFPDLHSELNLSSLELGDSALYFCARGRLNQPQHFGDGTRLSIL.

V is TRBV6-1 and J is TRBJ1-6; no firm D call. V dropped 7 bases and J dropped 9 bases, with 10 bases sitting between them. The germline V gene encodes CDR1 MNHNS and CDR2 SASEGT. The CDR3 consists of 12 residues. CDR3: CASIGDSSPLHF. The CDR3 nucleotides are TGTGCCAGCATCGGTGACTCTTCACCCCTCCACTTT.

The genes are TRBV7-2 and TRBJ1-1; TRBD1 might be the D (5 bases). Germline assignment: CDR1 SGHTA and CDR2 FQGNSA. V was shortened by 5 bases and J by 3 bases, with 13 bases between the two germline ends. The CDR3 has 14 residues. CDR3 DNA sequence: TGTGCCAGCAGCCCGGGGGGGTGGGACACTGAAGCTTTCTTT. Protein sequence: CASSPGGWDTEAFF.

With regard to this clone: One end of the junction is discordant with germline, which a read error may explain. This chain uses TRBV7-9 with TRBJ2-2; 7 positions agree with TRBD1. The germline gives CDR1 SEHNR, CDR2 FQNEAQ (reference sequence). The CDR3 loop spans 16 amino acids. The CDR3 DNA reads TGTTCCAGCAGCTTAGTCGGCAGGGGGAACGGCGGGGAGCTGTTTTTT. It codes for CSSSLVGRGNGGELFF.

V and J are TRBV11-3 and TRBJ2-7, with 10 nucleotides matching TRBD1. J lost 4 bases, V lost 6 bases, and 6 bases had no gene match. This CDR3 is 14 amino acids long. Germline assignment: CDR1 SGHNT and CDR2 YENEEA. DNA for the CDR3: TGTGCCAGCAGTTTCAGGGGACAGGGGTACGAGCAGTACTTC. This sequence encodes CASSFRGQGYEQYF.

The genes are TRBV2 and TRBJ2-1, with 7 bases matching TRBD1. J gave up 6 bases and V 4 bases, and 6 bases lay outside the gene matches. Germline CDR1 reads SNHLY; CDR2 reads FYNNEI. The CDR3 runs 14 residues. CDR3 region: CASSGQGDGNEQFF. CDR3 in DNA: TGTGCCAGCAGTGGACAGGGCGACGGCAATGAGCAGTTCTTC.

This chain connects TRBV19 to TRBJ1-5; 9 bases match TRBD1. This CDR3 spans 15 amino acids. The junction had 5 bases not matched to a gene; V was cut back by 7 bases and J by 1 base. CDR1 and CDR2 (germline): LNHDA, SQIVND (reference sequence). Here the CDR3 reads CASMGQGWSNQPQHF. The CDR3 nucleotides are TGTGCCAGTATGGGACAGGGTTGGAGCAATCAGCCCCAGCATTTT.

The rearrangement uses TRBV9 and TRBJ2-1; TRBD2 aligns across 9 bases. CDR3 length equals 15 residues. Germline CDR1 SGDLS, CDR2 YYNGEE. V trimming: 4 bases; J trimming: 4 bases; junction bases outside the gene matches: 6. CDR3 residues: CASSISGGPYNEQFF. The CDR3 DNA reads TGTGCCAGCAGCATCAGCGGGGGGCCTTACAATGAGCAGTTCTTC.

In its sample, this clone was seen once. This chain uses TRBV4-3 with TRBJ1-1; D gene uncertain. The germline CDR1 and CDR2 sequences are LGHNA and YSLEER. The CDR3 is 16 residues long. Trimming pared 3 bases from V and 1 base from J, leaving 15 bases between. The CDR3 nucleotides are TGCGCCAGCAGCCATAGGAAGGGAGTAAAGAACACTGAAGCTTTCTTT. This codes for CASSHRKGVKNTEAFF.

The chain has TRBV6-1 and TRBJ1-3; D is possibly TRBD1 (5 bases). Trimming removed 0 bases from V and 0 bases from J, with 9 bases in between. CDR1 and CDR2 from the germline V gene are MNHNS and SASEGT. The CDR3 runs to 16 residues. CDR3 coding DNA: TGTGCCAGCAGTGAAGCCCAGGGACTCTCTGGAAACACCATATATTTT. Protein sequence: CASSEAQGLSGNTIYF.

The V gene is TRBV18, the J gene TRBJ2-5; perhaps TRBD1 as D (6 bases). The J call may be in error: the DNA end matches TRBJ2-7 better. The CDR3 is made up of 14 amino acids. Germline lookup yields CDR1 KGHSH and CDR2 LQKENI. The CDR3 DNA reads TGTGCCAGCTCACCGTTTCAGGGGACCTACGAGCAGTACTTC. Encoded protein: CASSPFQGTYEQYF.

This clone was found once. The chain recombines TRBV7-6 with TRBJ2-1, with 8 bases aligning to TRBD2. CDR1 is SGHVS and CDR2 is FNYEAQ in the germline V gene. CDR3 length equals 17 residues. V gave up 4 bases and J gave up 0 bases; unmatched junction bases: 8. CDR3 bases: TGTGCCAGCAGCTCCAGCGGGGGCCCGAGCTCCTACAATGAGCAGTTCTTC. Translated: CASSSSGGPSSYNEQFF.

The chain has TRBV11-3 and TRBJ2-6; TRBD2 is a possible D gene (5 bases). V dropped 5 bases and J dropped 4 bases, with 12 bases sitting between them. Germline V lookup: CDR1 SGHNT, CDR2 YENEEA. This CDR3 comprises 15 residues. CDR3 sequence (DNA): TGTGCCAGCAGCATTAGAGGGTCCGGGGCCAACGTCCTGACTTTC. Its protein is CASSIRGSGANVLTF.

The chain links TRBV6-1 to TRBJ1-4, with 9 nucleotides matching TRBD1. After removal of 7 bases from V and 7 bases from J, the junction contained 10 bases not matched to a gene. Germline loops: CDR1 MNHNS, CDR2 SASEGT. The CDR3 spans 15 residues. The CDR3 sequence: CASTEVGTGSEKLFF. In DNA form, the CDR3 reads TGTGCCAGCACGGAGGTCGGGACAGGGAGTGAAAAACTGTTTTTT.

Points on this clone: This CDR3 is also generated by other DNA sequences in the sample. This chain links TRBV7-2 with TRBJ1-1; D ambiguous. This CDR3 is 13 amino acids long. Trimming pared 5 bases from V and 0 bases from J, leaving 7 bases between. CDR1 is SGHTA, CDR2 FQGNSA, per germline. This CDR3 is CASSPRMNTEAFF. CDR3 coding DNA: TGTGCCAGCAGCCCCAGGATGAACACTGAAGCTTTCTTT.

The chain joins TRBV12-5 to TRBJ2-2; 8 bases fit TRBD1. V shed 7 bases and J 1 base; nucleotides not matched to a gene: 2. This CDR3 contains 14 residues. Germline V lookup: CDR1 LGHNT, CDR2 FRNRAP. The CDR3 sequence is CASAGTGNTGELFF. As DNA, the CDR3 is TGTGCTAGTGCAGGGACAGGGAACACCGGGGAGCTGTTTTTT.

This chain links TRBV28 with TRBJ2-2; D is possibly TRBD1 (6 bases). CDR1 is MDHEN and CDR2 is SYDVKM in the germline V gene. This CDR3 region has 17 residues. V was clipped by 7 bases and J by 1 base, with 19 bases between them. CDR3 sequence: CASNRRGQQQNTGELFF. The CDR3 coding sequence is TGTGCCAGCAACCGGAGAGGACAGCAACAGAACACCGGGGAGCTGTTTTTT. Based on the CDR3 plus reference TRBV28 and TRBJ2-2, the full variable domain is DVKVTQSSRYLVKRTGEKVFLECVQDMDHENMFWYRQDPGLGLRLIYFSYDVKMKEKGDIPEGYSVSREKKERFSLILESASTNQTSMYLCASNRRGQQQNTGELFFGEGSRLTVL.